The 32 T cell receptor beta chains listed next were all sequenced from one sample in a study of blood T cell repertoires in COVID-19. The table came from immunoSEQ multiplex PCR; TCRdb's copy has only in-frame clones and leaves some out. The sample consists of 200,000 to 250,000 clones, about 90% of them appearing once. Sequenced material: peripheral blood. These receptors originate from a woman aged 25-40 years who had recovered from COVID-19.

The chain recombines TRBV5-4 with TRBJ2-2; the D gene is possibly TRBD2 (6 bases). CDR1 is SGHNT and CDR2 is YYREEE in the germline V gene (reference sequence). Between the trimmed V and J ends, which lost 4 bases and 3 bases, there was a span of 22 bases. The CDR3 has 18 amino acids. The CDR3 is CASSGWGVEGPDTGELFF. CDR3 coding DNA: TGTGCCAGCAGCGGTTGGGGGGTCGAGGGGCCGGACACCGGGGAGCTGTTTTTT.

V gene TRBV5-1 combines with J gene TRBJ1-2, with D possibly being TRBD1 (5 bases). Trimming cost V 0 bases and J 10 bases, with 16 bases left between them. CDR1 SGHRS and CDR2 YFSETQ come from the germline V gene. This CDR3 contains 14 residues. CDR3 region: CASSLASVGEDYTF. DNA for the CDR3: TGCGCCAGCAGCTTGGCCTCGGTGGGGGAGGACTACACCTTC.

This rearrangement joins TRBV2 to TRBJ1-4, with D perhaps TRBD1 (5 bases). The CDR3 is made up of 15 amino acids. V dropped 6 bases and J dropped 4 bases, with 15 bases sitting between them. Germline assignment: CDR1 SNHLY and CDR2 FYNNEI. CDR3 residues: CASSATQVINEKLFF. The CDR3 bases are TGTGCCAGCAGCGCTACACAGGTGATTAATGAAAAACTGTTTTTT.

DNA for the CDR3: TGTGCCAGCACCGTGAGCGGGGGGGTGTTCAATGAGCAGTTCTTC. This encodes CASTVSGGVFNEQFF. The rearrangement joins TRBV6-1 to TRBJ2-1; 10 positions match TRBD2. Unmatched junction bases numbered 9, after V lost 7 bases and J lost 6 bases. Germline V CDR1 and CDR2: MNHNS, SASEGT. This CDR3 contains 15 residues.

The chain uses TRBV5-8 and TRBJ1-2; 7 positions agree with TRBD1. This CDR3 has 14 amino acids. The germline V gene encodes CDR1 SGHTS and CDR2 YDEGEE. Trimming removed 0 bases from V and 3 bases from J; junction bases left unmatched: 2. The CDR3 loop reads CASSLGQGDYGYTF. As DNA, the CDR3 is TGTGCCAGCAGCTTGGGACAGGGAGACTATGGCTACACCTTC. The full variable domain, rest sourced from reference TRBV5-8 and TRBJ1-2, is EAGVTQSPTHLIKTRGQQATLRCSPISGHTSVYWYQQALGLGLQFLLWYDEGEERNRGNFPPRFSGRQFPNYSSELNVNALELEDSALYLCASSLGQGDYGYTFGSGTRLTVV.

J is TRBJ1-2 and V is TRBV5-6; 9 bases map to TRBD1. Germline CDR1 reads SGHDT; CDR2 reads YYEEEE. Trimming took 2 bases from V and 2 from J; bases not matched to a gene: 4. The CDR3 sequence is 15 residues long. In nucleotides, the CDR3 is TGTGCCAGCAGCTTTCTAGGACAGGGGAACTATGGCTACACCTTC. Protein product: CASSFLGQGNYGYTF.

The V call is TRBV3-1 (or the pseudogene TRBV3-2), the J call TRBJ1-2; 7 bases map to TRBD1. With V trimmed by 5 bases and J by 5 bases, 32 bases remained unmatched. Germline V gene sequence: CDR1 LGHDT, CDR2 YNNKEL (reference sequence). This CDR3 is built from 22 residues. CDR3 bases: TGTGCCAGCAGCTCCGACCGGTACGCGTTGAGGACAGGTTCATCAATGCATTATGGCTACACCTTC. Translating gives CASSSDRYALRTGSSMHYGYTF.

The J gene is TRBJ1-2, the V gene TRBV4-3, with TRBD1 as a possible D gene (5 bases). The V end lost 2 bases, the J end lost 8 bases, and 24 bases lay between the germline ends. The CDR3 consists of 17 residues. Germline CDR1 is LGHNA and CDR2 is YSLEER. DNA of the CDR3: TGCGCCAGCAGCCAAAAATCTATGGACATTACCTTGGGGGGCTACACCTTC. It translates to CASSQKSMDITLGGYTF.

CDR3 sequence: CASSLSPGFRNTIYF. The CDR3 region has the DNA TGTGCCAGCAGCTTAAGTCCAGGGTTTAGAAACACCATATATTTT. This rearrangement joins TRBV7-2 to TRBJ1-3; D possibly corresponds to TRBD1 (5 bases). Germline CDR1 SGHTA, CDR2 FQGNSA. The CDR3 covers 15 residues. Trimming took 2 bases from V and 5 from J, leaving 13 bases between them.

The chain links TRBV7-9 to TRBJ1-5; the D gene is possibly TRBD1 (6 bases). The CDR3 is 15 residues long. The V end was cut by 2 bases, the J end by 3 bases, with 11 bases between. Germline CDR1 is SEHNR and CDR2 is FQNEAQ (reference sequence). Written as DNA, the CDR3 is TGTGCCAGCAGCTTAACCGGACAGAACAATCAGCCCCAGCATTTT. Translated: CASSLTGQNNQPQHF.

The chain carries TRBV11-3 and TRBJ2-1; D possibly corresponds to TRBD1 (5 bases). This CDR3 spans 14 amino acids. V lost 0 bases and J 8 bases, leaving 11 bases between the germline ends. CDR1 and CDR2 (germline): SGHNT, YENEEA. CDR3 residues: CASSLEGLRDEQFF. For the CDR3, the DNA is TGTGCCAGCAGCTTAGAGGGTCTCAGGGATGAGCAGTTCTTC.

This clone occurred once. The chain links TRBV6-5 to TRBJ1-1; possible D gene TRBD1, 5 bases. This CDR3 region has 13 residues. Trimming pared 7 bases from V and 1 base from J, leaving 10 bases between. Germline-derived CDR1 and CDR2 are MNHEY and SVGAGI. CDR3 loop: CASNLGQNTEAFF. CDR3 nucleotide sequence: TGTGCCAGCAACCTCGGACAGAACACTGAAGCTTTCTTT.

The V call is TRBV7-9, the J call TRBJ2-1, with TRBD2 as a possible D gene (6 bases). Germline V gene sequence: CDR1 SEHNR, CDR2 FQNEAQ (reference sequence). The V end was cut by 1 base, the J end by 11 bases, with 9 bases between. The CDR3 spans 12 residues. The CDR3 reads CASSLVGGKQFF. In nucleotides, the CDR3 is TGTGCCAGCAGCTTAGTGGGGGGTAAGCAGTTCTTC.

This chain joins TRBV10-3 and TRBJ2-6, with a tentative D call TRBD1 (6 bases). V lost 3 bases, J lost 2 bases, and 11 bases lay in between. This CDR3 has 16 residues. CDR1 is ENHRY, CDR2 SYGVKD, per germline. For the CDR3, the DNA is TGTGCCATCAGTGACCCTACAGGGACTGGGGCCAACGTCCTGACTTTC. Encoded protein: CAISDPTGTGANVLTF.

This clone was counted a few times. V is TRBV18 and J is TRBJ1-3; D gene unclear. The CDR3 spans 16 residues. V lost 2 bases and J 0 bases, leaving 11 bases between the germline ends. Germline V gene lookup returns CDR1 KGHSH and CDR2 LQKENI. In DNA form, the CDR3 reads TGTGCCAGCTCACCATCTACAGTGGACTCTGGAAACACCATATATTTT. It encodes CASSPSTVDSGNTIYF.

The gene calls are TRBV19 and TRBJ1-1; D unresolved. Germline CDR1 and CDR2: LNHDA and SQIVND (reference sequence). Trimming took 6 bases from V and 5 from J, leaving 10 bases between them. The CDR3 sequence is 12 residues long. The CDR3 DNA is TGTGCCAGTAGGGGGTCGGGAACTGAAGCTTTCTTT. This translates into CASRGSGTEAFF. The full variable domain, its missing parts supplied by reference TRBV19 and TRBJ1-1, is DGGITQSPKYLFRKEGQNVTLSCEQNLNHDAMYWYRQDPGQGLRLIYYSQIVNDFQKGDIAEGYSVSREKKESFPLTVTSAQKNPTAFYLCASRGSGTEAFFGQGTRLTVV.

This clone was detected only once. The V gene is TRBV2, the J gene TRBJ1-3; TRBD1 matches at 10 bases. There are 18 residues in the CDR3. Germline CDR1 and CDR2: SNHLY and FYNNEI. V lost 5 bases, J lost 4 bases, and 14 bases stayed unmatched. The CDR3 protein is CASSPYGLDRGRGNTIYF. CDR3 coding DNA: TGTGCCAGCAGTCCCTACGGACTAGACAGGGGGCGCGGAAACACCATATATTTT. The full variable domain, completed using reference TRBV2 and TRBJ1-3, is EPEVTQTPSHQVTQMGQEVILRCVPISNHLYFYWYRQILGQKVEFLVSFYNNEISEKSEIFDDQFSVERPDGSNFTLKIRSTKLEDSAMYFCASSPYGLDRGRGNTIYFGEGSWLTVV.

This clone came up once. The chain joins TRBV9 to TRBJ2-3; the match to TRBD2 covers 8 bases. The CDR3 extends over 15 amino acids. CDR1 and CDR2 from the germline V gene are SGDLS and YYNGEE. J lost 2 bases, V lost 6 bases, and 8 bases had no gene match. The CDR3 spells CASTLSGGNTDTQYF. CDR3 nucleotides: TGTGCCAGCACTCTTTCGGGGGGGAACACAGATACGCAGTATTTT. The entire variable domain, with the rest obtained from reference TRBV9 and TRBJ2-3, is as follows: DSGVTQTPKHLITATGQRVTLRCSPRSGDLSVYWYQQSLDQGLQFLIQYYNGEERAKGNILERFSAQQFPDLHSELNLSSLELGDSALYFCASTLSGGNTDTQYFGPGTRLTVL.

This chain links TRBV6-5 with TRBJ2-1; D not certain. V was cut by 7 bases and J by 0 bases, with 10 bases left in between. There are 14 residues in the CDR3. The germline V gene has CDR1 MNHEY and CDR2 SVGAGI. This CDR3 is CASTPIGSYNEQFF. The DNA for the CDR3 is TGTGCCAGCACCCCTATTGGCTCCTACAATGAGCAGTTCTTC.

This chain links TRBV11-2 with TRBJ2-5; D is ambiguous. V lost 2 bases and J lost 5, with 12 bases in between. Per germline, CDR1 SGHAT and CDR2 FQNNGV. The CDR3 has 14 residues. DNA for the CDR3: TGTGCCAGCAGCTTATTTCAAGAGCTGGAGACCCAGTACTTC. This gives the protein CASSLFQELETQYF. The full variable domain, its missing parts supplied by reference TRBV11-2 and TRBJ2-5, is EAGVAQSPRYKIIEKRQSVAFWCNPISGHATLYWYQQILGQGPKLLIQFQNNGVVDDSQLPKDRFSAERLKGVDSTLKIQPAKLEDSAVYLCASSLFQELETQYFGPGTRLLVL.

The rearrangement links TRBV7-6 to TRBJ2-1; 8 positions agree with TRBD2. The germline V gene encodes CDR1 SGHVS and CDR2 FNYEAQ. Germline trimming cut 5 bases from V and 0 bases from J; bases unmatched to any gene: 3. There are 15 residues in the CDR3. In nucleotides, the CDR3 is TGTGCCAGCAGCCCACGGGGGGGCTCCTACAATGAGCAGTTCTTC. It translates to CASSPRGGSYNEQFF.

The CDR3 loop reads CATTTSGISGSPLHF. Here the CDR3 DNA reads TGTGCCACCACAACATCCGGGATTAGCGGTTCACCCCTCCACTTT. The chain joins TRBV2 to TRBJ1-6; unclear D gene. V lost 10 bases, J lost 9 bases, and 22 bases lay in between. The V gene's germline CDR1 is SNHLY and CDR2 FYNNEI. The CDR3 consists of 15 residues.

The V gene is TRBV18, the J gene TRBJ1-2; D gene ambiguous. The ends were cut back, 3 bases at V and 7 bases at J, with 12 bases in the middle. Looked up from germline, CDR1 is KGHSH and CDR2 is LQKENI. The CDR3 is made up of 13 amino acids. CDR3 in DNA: TGTGCCAGCTCACCTTCTAGCGGGGTTGGCTACACCTTC. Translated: CASSPSSGVGYTF.

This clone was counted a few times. CDR3 protein: CASSFPGLAGVDTQYF. The DNA of the CDR3 is TGTGCCAGCAGCTTTCCGGGACTAGCGGGGGTGGATACGCAGTATTTT. The rearrangement joins TRBV5-4 to TRBJ2-3, with 14 bases that match TRBD2. The germline V gene encodes CDR1 SGHNT and CDR2 YYREEE (reference sequence). The CDR3 has 16 residues. The trim removed 2 bases at V and 6 bases at J, leaving 5 bases unmatched.

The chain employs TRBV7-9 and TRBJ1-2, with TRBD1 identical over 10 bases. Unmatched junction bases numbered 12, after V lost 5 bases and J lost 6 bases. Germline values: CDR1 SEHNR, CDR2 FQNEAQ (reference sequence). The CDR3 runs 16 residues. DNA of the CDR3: TGTGCCAGCAGCAAACCTTGGGACAGGGGTTCAGATGGCTACACCTTC. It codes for CASSKPWDRGSDGYTF.

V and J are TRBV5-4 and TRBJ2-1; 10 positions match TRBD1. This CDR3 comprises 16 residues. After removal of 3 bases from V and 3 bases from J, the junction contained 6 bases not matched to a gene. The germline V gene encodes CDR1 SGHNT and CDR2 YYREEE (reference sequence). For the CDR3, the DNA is TGTGCCAGCAGCTCCGGACAGGGGGGGGACTACAATGAGCAGTTCTTC. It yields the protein CASSSGQGGDYNEQFF.

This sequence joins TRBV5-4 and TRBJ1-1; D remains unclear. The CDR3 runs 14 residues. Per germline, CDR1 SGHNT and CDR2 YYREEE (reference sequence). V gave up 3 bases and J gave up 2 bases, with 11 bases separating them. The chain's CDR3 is CASSSDPGNTEAFF. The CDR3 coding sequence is TGTGCCAGCAGCTCGGACCCGGGAAACACTGAAGCTTTCTTT.

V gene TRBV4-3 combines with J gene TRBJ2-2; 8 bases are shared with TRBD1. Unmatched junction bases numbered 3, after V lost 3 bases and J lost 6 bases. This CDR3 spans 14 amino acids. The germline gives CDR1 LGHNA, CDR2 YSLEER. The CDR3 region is CASSHGQGSGELFF. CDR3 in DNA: TGCGCCAGCAGCCACGGACAGGGATCCGGGGAGCTGTTTTTT.

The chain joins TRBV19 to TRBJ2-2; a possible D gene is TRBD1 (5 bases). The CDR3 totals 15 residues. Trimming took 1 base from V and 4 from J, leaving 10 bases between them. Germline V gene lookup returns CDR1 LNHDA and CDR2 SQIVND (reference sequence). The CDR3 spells CASSIAGPGTGELFF. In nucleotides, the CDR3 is TGTGCCAGTAGTATAGCAGGGCCTGGCACCGGGGAGCTGTTTTTT. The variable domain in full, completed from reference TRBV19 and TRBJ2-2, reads DGGITQSPKYLFRKEGQNVTLSCEQNLNHDAMYWYRQDPGQGLRLIYYSQIVNDFQKGDIAEGYSVSREKKESFPLTVTSAQKNPTAFYLCASSIAGPGTGELFFGEGSRLTVL.

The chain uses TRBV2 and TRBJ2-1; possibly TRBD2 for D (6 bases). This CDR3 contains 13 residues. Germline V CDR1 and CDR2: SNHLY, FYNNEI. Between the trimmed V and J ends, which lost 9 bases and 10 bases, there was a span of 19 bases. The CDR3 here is CASSKWGDWEQFF. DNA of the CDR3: TGTGCCAGTAGCAAGTGGGGGGATTGGGAGCAGTTCTTC.

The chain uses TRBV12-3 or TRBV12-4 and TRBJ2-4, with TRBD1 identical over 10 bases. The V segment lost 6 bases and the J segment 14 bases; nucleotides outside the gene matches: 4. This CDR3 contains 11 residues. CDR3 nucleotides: TGTGCCAGCAGGAGACAGGGGGCCAAGTACTTC. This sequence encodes CASRRQGAKYF.

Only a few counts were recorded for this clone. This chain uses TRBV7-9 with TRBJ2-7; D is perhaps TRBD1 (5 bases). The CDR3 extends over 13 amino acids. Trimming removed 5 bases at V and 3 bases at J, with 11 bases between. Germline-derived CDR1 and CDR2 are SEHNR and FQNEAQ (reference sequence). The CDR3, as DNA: TGTGCCAGCAGCCCACGACAGTTCTACGAGCAGTACTTC. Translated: CASSPRQFYEQYF.